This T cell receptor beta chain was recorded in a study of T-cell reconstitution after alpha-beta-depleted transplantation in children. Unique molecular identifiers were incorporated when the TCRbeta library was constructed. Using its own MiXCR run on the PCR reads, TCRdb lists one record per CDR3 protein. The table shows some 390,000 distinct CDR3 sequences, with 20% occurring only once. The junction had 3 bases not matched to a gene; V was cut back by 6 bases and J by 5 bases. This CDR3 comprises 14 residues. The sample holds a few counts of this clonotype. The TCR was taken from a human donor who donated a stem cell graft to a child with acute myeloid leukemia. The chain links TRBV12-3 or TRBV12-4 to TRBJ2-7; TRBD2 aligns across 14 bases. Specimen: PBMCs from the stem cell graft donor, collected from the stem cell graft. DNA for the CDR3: TGTGCCAGCAGGGTGGGACTAGCGGGAGACGAGCAGTACTTC. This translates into CASRVGLAGDEQYF.